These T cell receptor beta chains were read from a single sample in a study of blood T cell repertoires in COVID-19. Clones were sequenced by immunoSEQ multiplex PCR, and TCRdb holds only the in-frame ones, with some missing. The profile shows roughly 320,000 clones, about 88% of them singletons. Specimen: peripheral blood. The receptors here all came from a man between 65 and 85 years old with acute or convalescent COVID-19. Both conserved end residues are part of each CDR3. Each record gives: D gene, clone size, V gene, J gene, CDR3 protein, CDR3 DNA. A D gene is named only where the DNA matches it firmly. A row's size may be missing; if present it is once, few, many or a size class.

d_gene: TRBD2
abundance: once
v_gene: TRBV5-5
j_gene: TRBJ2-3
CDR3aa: CASSPLLAGSDTQYF
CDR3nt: TGTGCCAGCAGCCCCCTCTTAGCGGGGTCGGATACGCAGTATTTT

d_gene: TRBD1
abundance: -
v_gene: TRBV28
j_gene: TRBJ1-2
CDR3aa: CASRPRTGGLYGYTF
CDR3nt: TGTGCCAGCAGACCCAGGACAGGGGGCCTCTATGGCTACACCTTC

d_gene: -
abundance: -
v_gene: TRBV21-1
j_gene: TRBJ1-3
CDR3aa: CASGTGPNSSGNTIYF
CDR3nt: TGTGCCAGCGGTACAGGTCCTAATTCCTCTGGAAACACCATATATTTT

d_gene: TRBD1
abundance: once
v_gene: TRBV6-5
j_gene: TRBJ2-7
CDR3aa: CASRGTGSPEQYF
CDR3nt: TGTGCCAGCAGGGGGACAGGGTCTCCCGAGCAGTACTTC

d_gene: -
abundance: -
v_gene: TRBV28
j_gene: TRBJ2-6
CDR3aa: CASSLHSSGANVLTF
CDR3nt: TGTGCCAGCAGTTTGCACAGCTCTGGGGCCAACGTCCTGACTTTC

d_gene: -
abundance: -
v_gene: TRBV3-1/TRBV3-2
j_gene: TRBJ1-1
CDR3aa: CASSQGSLSTEAFF
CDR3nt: TGTGCCAGCAGCCAAGGTAGCCTATCCACTGAAGCTTTCTTT

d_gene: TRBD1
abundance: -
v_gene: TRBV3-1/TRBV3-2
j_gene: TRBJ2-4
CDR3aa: CASSPPRSIGTGFIQYF
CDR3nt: TGTGCCAGCAGCCCTCCACGCAGTATTGGGACAGGGTTTATTCAGTACTTC

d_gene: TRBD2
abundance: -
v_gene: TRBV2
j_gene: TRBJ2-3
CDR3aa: CASSEVGLAGDF
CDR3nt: TGTGCCAGCAGTGAAGTCGGACTAGCGGGGGATTTT

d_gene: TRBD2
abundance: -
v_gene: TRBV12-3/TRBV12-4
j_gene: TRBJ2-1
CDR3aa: CASSPGGFPQFF
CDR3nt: TGTGCCAGCAGTCCCGGGGGGTTCCCCCAGTTCTTC

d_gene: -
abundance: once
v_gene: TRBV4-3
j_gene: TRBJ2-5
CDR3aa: CASSQDWVRGTQETQYF
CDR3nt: TGCGCCAGCAGCCAAGATTGGGTCCGGGGGACCCAAGAGACCCAGTACTTC

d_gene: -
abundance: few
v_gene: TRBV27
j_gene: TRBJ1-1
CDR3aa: CASSLNPYAEAFF
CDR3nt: TGTGCCAGCAGTTTAAACCCCTACGCTGAAGCTTTCTTT

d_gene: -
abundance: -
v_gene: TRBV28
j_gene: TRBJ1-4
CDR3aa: CASSLLNEKLFF
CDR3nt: TGTGCCAGCAGTCTGTTAAATGAAAAACTGTTTTTT

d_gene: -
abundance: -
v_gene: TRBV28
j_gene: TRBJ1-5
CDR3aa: CASRMRLGQPDQPQHF
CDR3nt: TGTGCCAGCAGAATGAGACTCGGACAGCCTGATCAGCCCCAGCATTTT

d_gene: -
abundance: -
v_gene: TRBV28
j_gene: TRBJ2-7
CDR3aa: CASRAPRPKYEQYF
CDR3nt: TGTGCCAGCAGGGCCCCCCGCCCCAAATACGAGCAGTACTTC

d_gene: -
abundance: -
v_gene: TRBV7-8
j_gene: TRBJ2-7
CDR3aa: CASSLAQTASYEQYF
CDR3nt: TGTGCCAGCAGCTTAGCGCAGACAGCGTCCTACGAGCAGTACTTC

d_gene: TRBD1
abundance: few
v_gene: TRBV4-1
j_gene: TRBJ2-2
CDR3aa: CASSQEDRGTGELFF
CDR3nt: TGCGCCAGCAGCCAAGAGGACAGGGGGACCGGGGAGCTGTTTTTT

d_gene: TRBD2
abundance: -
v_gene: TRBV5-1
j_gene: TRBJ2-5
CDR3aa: CASSSSGKYEETQYF
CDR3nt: TGCGCCAGCAGCTCAAGCGGGAAATATGAAGAGACCCAGTACTTC

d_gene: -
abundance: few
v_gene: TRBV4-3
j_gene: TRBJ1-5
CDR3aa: CASSQDLSQPQHF
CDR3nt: TGCGCCAGCAGCCAAGATTTATCCCAGCCCCAGCATTTT

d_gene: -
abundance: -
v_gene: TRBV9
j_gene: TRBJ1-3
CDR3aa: CASSAQGVSGNTIYF
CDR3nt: TGTGCCAGCAGCGCACAGGGCGTCTCTGGAAACACCATATATTTT

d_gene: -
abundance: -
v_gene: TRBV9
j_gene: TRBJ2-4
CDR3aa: CASSVEADLAKNIQYF
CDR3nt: TGTGCCAGCAGCGTAGAGGCGGACTTAGCCAAAAACATTCAGTACTTC

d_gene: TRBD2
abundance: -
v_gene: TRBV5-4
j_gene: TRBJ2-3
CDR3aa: CASSLGGLAGGILGDTQYF
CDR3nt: TGTGCCAGCAGCTTGGGAGGACTAGCGGGGGGGATCTTAGGGGATACGCAGTATTTT

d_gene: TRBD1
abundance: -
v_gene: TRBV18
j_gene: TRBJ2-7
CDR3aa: CASSRAGTGYEQYF
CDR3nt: TGTGCCAGCTCACGGGCCGGGACAGGGTACGAGCAGTACTTC

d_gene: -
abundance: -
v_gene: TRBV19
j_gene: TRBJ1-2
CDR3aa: CASRVAGSYGCTF
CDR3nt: TGTGCCAGTAGGGTGGCCGGTAGCTATGGCTGCACCTTC

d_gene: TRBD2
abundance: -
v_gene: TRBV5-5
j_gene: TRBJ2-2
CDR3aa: CASTQLGLAGGHGELFF
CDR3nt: TGTGCCAGCACCCAGCTGGGACTAGCGGGAGGACACGGGGAGCTGTTTTTT

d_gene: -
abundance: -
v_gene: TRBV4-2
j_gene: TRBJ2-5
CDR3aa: CASSQSGTTETQYF
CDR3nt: TGTGCCAGCAGCCAATCGGGTACGACGGAGACCCAGTACTTC

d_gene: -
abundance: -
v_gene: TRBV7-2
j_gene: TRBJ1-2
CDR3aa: CASSLYPQRNYGYTF
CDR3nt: TGTGCCAGCAGCTTATACCCACAGAGAAACTATGGCTACACCTTC

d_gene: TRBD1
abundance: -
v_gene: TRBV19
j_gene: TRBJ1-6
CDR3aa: CASSTSGRGQSPLHF
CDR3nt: TGTGCCAGTAGTACCTCTGGCAGGGGGCAATCACCCCTCCACTTT

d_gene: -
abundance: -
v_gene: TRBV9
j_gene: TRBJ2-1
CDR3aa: CASSVGSYNEQFF
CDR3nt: TGTGCCAGCAGCGTAGGCAGTTACAATGAGCAGTTCTTC

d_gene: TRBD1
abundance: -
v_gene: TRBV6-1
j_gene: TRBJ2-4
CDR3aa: CASSEGGGGKNIQYF
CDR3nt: TGTGCCAGCAGTGAAGGAGGGGGCGGGAAAAACATTCAGTACTTC

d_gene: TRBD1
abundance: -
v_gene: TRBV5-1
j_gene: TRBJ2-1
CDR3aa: CASSSTGGSGNEQFF
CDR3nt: TGCGCCAGCAGCTCAACAGGGGGCTCGGGCAATGAGCAGTTCTTC

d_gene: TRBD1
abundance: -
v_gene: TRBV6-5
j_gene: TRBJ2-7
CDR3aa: CASKTGQGFYEQYF
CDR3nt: TGTGCCAGCAAAACGGGACAGGGTTTTTACGAGCAGTACTTC

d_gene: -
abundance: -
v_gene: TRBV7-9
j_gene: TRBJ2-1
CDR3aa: CASSLLSGYNEQFF
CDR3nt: TGTGCCAGCAGCCTCCTATCAGGCTACAATGAGCAGTTCTTC

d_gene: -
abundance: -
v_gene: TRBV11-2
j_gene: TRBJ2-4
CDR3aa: CASSFNGGRAKNIQYF
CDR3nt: TGTGCCAGCAGCTTTAACGGGGGGCGCGCCAAAAACATTCAGTACTTC

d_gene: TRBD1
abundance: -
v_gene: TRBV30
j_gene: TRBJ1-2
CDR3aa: CAWGPGDSNYGYTF
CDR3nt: TGTGCCTGGGGTCCTGGGGACAGTAACTATGGCTACACCTTC

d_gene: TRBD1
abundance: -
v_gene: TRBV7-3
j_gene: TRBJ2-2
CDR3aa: CASSPTGGWDTGELFF
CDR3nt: TGTGCCAGCAGCCCTACAGGGGGCTGGGACACCGGGGAGCTGTTTTTT

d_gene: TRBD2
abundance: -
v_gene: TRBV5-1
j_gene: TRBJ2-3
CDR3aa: CASSPRGRARTDTQYF
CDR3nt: TGCGCCAGCAGCCCCCGGGGGAGGGCCCGCACAGATACGCAGTATTTT

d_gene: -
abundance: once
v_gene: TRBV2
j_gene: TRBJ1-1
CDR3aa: CASSVITVNTEAFF
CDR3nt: TGTGCCAGCAGTGTAATAACAGTGAACACTGAAGCTTTCTTT

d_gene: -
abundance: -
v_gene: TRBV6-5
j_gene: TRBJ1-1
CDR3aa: CASSQVNTEAFF
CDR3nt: TGTGCCAGCAGTCAGGTGAACACTGAAGCTTTCTTT

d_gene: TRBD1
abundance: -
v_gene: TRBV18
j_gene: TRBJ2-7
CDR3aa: CASQTGTGRNEQYF
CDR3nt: TGTGCCAGCCAAACCGGGACAGGGCGCAACGAGCAGTACTTC

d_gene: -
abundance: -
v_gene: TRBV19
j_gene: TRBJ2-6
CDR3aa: CASSRGYSSGANVLTF
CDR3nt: TGTGCCAGTAGTAGAGGGTACAGCTCTGGGGCCAACGTCCTGACTTTC

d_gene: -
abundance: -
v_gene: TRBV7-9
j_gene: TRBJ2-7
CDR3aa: CASSQFRENYEQYF
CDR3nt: TGTGCCAGCAGCCAATTCCGGGAAAACTACGAGCAGTACTTC

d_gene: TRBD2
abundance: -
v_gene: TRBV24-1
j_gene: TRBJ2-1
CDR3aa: CATSDSLTGLGNEQFF
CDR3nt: TGTGCCACCAGTGATTCGCTAACGGGACTAGGCAATGAGCAGTTCTTC

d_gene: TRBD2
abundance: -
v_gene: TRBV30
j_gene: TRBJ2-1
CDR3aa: CGGRGSYNEQFF
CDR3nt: TGCGGCGGGAGGGGCTCCTACAATGAGCAGTTCTTC

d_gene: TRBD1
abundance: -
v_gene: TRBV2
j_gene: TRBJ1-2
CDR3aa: CASSADRVNGYTF
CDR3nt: TGTGCCAGCAGTGCGGACAGGGTAAATGGCTACACCTTC

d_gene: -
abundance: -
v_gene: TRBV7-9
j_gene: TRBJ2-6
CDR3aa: CASSPRAGAGANVLTF
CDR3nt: TGTGCCAGCAGCCCGCGGGCGGGGGCCGGGGCCAACGTCCTGACTTTC

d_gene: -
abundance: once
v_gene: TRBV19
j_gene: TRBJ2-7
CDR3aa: CALITDYEQYF
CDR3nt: TGTGCCTTAATTACAGACTACGAGCAGTACTTC

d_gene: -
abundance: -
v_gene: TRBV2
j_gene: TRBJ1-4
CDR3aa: CASSAPGNEKLFF
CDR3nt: TGTGCCAGCAGTGCCCCAGGAAATGAAAAACTGTTTTTT

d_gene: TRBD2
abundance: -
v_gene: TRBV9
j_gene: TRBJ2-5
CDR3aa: CASSVVGTSEETQYF
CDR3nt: TGTGCCAGCAGCGTAGTAGGGACTAGCGAAGAGACCCAGTACTTC

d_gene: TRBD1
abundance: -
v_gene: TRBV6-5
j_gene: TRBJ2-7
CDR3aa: CASSYGTDLEQYF
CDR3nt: TGTGCCAGCAGTTATGGGACAGATCTCGAGCAGTACTTC

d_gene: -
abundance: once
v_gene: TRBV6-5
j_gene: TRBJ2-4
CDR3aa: CASSYRRGGTQYF
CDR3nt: TGTGCCAGCAGTTACCGTCGCGGGGGCACTCAGTACTTC

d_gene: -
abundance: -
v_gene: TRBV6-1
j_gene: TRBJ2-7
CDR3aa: CASSEDGAGNYEQYF
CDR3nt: TGTGCCAGCAGTGAAGACGGAGCCGGCAACTACGAGCAGTACTTC

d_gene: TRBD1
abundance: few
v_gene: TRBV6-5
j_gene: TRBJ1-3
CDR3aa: CASSRDRGSGNTIYF
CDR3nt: TGTGCCAGCAGCAGAGACAGGGGGAGCGGAAACACCATATATTTT

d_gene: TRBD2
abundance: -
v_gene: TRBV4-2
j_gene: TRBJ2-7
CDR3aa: CASSQGGISYEQYF
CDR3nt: TGTGCCAGCAGCCAGGGGGGGATCTCCTACGAGCAGTACTTC

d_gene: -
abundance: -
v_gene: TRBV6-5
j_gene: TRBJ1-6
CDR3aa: CASSYSRSSYNSPLHF
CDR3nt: TGTGCCAGCAGTTACTCGAGGAGCTCCTATAATTCACCCCTCCACTTT